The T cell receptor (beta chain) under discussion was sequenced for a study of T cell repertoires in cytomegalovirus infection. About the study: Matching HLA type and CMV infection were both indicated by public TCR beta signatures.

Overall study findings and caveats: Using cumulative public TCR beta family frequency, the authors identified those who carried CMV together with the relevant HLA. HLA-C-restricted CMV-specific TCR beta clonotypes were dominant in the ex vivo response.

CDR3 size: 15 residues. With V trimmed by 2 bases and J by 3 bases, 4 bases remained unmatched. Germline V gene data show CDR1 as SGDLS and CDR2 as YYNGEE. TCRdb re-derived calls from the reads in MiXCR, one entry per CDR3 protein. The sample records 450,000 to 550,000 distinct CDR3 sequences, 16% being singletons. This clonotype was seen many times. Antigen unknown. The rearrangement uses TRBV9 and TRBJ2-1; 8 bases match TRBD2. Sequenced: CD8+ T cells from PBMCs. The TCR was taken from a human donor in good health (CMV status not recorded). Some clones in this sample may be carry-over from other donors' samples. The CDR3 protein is CASSVGSGIYNEQFF. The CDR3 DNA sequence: TGTGCCAGCAGCGTCGGTAGCGGGATCTACAATGAGCAGTTCTTC.